This T cell receptor (beta chain) stems from a study of T cell clonality in common variable immunodeficiency. The germline CDR1 and CDR2 sequences are SGHAT and FQDESV (reference sequence). This CDR3 contains 13 residues. Trimming removed 1 base at V and 3 bases at J, with 6 bases between. With respect to this clone: Antigen specificity is unknown. Coverage ceases 3 residues before the CDR3 finishes, and the germline J gene fills in the end.

Method: immunoSEQ multiplex PCR; TCRdb's copy keeps in-frame clones and lacks some. The sample presents over 1,500 clones, none singletons. Points from the study as a whole: Repertoire-complication correlations in CVID were limited by patient heterogeneity. Common variable immunodeficiency TCR beta sequences reportedly had fewer deletions and N-nucleotide insertions.

This TCR was recovered from a human donor with common variable immunodeficiency. J is TRBJ2-5 and V is TRBV11-1; D might be TRBD1 (5 bases). The sequencing sample was made of peripheral blood mononuclear cells. CDR3 sequence: CASSLEGEETQYF. The sequenced part of the CDR3 DNA is TGTGCCAGCAGCTTAGAAGGGGAAGAGACC.